This is a list of T cell receptor beta chains from one sample in a study of OX40 agonist ivuxolimab in advanced cancers. Measured with immunoSEQ multiplex PCR; TCRdb has only the in-frame clones, and not every one. Altogether about 79,000 clones are present, around 90% being singletons, with the ten largest covering more than 5.5%. This specimen consisted of CD4+ or CD8+ T cells sorted from blood, obtained in a trial of the OX40 agonist ivuxolimab. The receptors were gathered from an adult with an advanced solid tumor such as melanoma, head and neck, liver or kidney cancer. Both conserved end residues are part of each CDR3. A D gene is named only where the DNA matches it firmly. Rows give clone size only sometimes, using once, few, many, or a class for an expanded clone.

>TRBV18|TRBJ2-7|TRBD1|few
TGTGCCAGCTCACCGGGACAGGGGAGCTTCTTC
CASSPGQGSFF
>TRBV5-1|TRBJ1-1|.|.
TGCGCCAGCATGTTATTCCCGGCAGGGAACACTGAAGCTTTCTTT
CASMLFPAGNTEAFF
>TRBV5-1|TRBJ2-3|TRBD2|.
TGCGCCAGCAGACGGGACTACCCCACAGATACGCAGTATTTT
CASRRDYPTDTQYF
>TRBV6-4|TRBJ2-1|TRBD2|.
TGTGCCAGCAGTGACTTTAGCGGGAGCCCCTACAATGAGCAGTTCTTC
CASSDFSGSPYNEQFF
>TRBV5-1|TRBJ2-3|.|.
TGCGCCAGCAGCTTCGGAACTTACACAGATACGCAGTATTTT
CASSFGTYTDTQYF
>TRBV18|TRBJ1-4|.|.
TGTGCCAGCTCACCAGATCAAGTATACTCAACTAATGAAAAACTGTTTTTT
CASSPDQVYSTNEKLFF
>TRBV5-1|TRBJ2-6|.|.
TGCGCCAGCAGCGTCTACCGGGACCTTGGGGCCAACGTCCTGACTTTC
CASSVYRDLGANVLTF
>TRBV12-5|TRBJ2-3|.|.
TGTGCTAGTGGTACTGGACTATCCGGCACAGATACGCAGTATTTT
CASGTGLSGTDTQYF
>TRBV6-6|TRBJ1-3|TRBD1|.
TGTGCCAGCACCACCGGACAGGGGTATGGAAACACCATATATTTT
CASTTGQGYGNTIYF
>TRBV5-1|TRBJ2-2|.|.
TGCGCCAGCAGCTTGCGCGGGGCGAACACCGGGGAGCTGTTTTTT
CASSLRGANTGELFF
>TRBV4-2|TRBJ1-5|.|.
TGTGCCAGCAGCCATCTTCAGGATGATGTTAGTCCCCAGCATTTT
CASSHLQDDVSPQHF
>TRBV7-9|TRBJ2-1|.|.
TGTGCCAGCAGCTTGGCGGAGCTTAGGAATGAGCAGTTCTTC
CASSLAELRNEQFF
>TRBV5-1|TRBJ1-5|TRBD1|.
TGCGCCAGCAGCCCCGGGCAGGGGGGCAATCAGCCCCAGCATTTT
CASSPGQGGNQPQHF
>TRBV9|TRBJ2-3|.|.
TGTGCCAGCAGCGTAGTAGGTCAGGGCACAGATACGCAGTATTTT
CASSVVGQGTDTQYF
>TRBV7-9|TRBJ1-3|TRBD1|.
TGTGCCAGCAGCCCAAGAGTCAGGGGGACCAGCTCTGGAAACACCATATATTTT
CASSPRVRGTSSGNTIYF
>TRBV11-3|TRBJ2-4|.|.
TGTGCCAGCAGCTTAGGTGACAGTACCAAAAACATTCAGTACTTC
CASSLGDSTKNIQYF
>TRBV6-5|TRBJ2-1|TRBD2|.
TGTGCCAGCAGTTTAGGGGGGCTAGCGGGAGCCAATGAGCAGTTCTTC
CASSLGGLAGANEQFF
>TRBV6-5|TRBJ2-3|.|.
TGTGCCAGCAGTTATCAGGGATCAGATACGCAGTATTTT
CASSYQGSDTQYF
>TRBV2|TRBJ2-7|TRBD2|.
TGTGCCAGCAGTGAACGGGGCGGGAGGGCCTACGAGCAGTACTTC
CASSERGGRAYEQYF
>TRBV28|TRBJ2-3|.|.
TGTGCCAGCAGCAGTCTGGGGGCAACAGATACGCAGTATTTT
CASSSLGATDTQYF
>TRBV27|TRBJ2-5|TRBD1|.
TGTGCCAGCAGTGGACAGGGGAAGACCCAGTACTTC
CASSGQGKTQYF
>TRBV19|TRBJ1-5|.|.
TGTGCCAGTACCACCGGGAAACATAGCAATCAGCCCCAGCATTTT
CASTTGKHSNQPQHF
>TRBV6-5|TRBJ2-7|TRBD2|.
TGTGCCAGCAGTCGCCCGACTAGCGGGAGGTACGAGCAGTACTTC
CASSRPTSGRYEQYF
>TRBV5-4|TRBJ1-2|TRBD1|.
TGTGCCAGCAGCTTGGCGGGACAGGGGGCGCATGGCTACACCTTC
CASSLAGQGAHGYTF
>TRBV6-1|TRBJ2-7|.|.
TGTGCCAGCGCAATTCAGGGTGGTAACTACGAGCAGTACTTC
CASAIQGGNYEQYF
>TRBV28|TRBJ2-7|TRBD2|.
TGTGCCAGCACCATTAGCGGGAGGGCCTACGAGCAGTACTTC
CASTISGRAYEQYF
>TRBV4-2|TRBJ1-1|.|once
TGTGCCAGCAGCCAAGTTTGGGACATAGACACTGAAGCTTTCTTT
CASSQVWDIDTEAFF
>TRBV2|TRBJ2-5|TRBD2|.
TGTGCCAGTCGTACCCTAGCGGCGGGGGAGACCCAGTACTTC
CASRTLAAGETQYF
>TRBV11-1|TRBJ1-1|.|.
TGTGCCAGCAGCTTAGCGGGAACAGGCGGCACTGAAGCTTTCTTT
CASSLAGTGGTEAFF
>TRBV28|TRBJ1-5|.|few
TGTGCCAGCAGACTTACCCAGGCCAATCAGCCCCAGCATTTT
CASRLTQANQPQHF
>TRBV6-6|TRBJ1-1|.|.
TGTGCCAGCAGCCCGCGGACGGCGAACACTGAAGCTTTCTTT
CASSPRTANTEAFF
>TRBV15|TRBJ1-1|.|.
TGTGCCACCAGCAGGGGGAGGGGAGAAGCTTTCTTT
CATSRGRGEAFF
>TRBV5-1|TRBJ1-1|.|few
TGCGCCAGCAGCCCCAACCTCGTGGACAAAGCTTTCTTT
CASSPNLVDKAFF
>TRBV29-1|TRBJ2-5|TRBD1|.
TGCAGCGGGGGGACAGGGGGTTATGGAGAGACCCAGTACTTC
CSGGTGGYGETQYF
>TRBV10-3|TRBJ2-3|TRBD1|.
TGTGCCATCAGTGGCGCACCGGACAGGGGGCTAGATACGCAGTATTTT
CAISGAPDRGLDTQYF
>TRBV25-1|TRBJ1-1|.|.
TGTGCCAGCAGTGAATATAGGGTAGGGGGGACAGAAGCTTTCTTT
CASSEYRVGGTEAFF
>TRBV6-5|TRBJ2-7|TRBD2|.
TGTGCCAGCAGTAGGCTAACGGGGGGTTACGAGCAGTACTTC
CASSRLTGGYEQYF
>TRBV18|TRBJ2-6|.|.
TGTGCCAGCTCACCACCGGGACGGAGCTCTGGGGCCAACGTCCTGACTTTC
CASSPPGRSSGANVLTF
>TRBV4-1|TRBJ2-1|TRBD2|.
TGCGCCAGCAGCCAACAACAGCGGGAGAGAAGGTTCTTC
CASSQQQRERRFF
>TRBV5-4|TRBJ2-5|TRBD2|.
TGTGCCAGCAGCTTGTTGTCGGGAGGGCCGAGGGAGACCCAGTACTTC
CASSLLSGGPRETQYF
>TRBV5-6|TRBJ1-3|.|once
TGTGCCAACCCTCCTACGGGGCTACAGGGAACGAGCTCTGGAAACACCATATATTTT
CANPPTGLQGTSSGNTIYF
>TRBV28|TRBJ2-5|.|once
TGTGCCAGCAGGGAACCGGGGCCAGGGGAGACCCAGTACTTC
CASREPGPGETQYF
>TRBV6-5|TRBJ1-1|TRBD1|.
TGTGCCAGCAGGGGGACAGGTGGTGAAGCTTTCTTT
CASRGTGGEAFF
>TRBV19|TRBJ2-5|TRBD1|.
TGTGCCAGTAGTTCCACAGGGGGCGAGACCCAGTACTTC
CASSSTGGETQYF
>TRBV28|TRBJ2-7|.|.
TGTGCCAGCAGTTTAGGGGGTTTTAGCTCCTACGAGCAGTACTTC
CASSLGGFSSYEQYF
>TRBV28|TRBJ1-2|.|.
TGTGCCAGCAGTCGGGATCGTGGGGGCTACACCTTC
CASSRDRGGYTF
>TRBV30|TRBJ1-1|.|few
TGTGCCTGGGCACAGAGGGCTGAAGCTTTCTTT
CAWAQRAEAFF
>TRBV5-1|TRBJ2-3|.|.
TGCGCCAGCAGCGACGGACGCTGGCCCGGAGATACGCAGTATTTT
CASSDGRWPGDTQYF
>TRBV7-3|TRBJ1-2|TRBD1|.
TGTGCCAGCAGCTTAAGCCCGGGACAGGGATTTGGTTACACCTTC
CASSLSPGQGFGYTF
>TRBV5-1|TRBJ1-5|.|.
TGCGCCAGCAGGGAGGTGCATCAGCCCCAGCATTTT
CASREVHQPQHF
>TRBV28|TRBJ1-1|.|.
TGTGCCAGCAGTTTACACGGACGGGTATCGAACACTGAAGCTTTCTTT
CASSLHGRVSNTEAFF